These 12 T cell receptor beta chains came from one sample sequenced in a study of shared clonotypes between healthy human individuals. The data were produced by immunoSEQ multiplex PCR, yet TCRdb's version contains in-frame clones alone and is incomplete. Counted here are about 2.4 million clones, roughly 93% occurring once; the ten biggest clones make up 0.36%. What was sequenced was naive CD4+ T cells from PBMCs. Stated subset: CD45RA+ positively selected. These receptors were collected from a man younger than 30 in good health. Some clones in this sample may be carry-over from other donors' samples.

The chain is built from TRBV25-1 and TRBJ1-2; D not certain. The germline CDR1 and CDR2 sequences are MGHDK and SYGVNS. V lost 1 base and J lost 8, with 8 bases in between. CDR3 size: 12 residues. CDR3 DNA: TGTGCCAGCAGTGAATTTCTGCGGGGCTACACCTTC. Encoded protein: CASSEFLRGYTF.

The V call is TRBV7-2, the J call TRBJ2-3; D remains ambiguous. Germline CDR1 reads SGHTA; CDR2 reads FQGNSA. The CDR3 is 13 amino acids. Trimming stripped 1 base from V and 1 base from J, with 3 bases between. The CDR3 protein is CASSLEGTDTQYF. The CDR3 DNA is TGTGCCAGCAGCTTAGAGGGCACAGATACGCAGTATTTT.

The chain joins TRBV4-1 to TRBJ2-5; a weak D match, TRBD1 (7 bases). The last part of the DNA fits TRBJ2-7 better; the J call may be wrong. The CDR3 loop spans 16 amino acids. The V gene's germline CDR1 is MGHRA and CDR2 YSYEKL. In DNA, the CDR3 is TGCGCCAGCAGCCAACCCTCAGGGGGGCCCTTCTACGAGCAGTACTTC. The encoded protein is CASSQPSGGPFYEQYF.

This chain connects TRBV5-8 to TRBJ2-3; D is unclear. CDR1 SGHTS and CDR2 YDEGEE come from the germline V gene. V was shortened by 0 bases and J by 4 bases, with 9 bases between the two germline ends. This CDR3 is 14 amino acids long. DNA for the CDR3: TGTGCCAGCAGCTTGGCCTTTGGGCCAGATACGCAGTATTTT. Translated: CASSLAFGPDTQYF.

The CDR3 is CASTITFLGNTEAFF. Here the CDR3 DNA reads TGTGCCAGCACCATAACATTCCTCGGGAACACTGAAGCTTTCTTT. The rearrangement joins TRBV28 to TRBJ1-1, with D uncertain. Germline CDR1 MDHEN, CDR2 SYDVKM. The V end lost 7 bases, the J end lost 1 base, and 16 bases lay between the germline ends. This CDR3 comprises 15 residues.

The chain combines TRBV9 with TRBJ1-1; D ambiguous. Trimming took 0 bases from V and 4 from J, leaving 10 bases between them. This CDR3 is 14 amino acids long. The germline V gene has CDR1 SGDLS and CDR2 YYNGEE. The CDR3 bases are TGTGCCAGCAGCGTAGCTCCAGGTCGCACTGAAGCTTTCTTT. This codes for CASSVAPGRTEAFF.

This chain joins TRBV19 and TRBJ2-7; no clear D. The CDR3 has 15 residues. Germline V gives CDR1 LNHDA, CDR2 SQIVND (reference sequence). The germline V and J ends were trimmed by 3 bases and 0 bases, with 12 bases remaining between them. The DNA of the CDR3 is TGTGCCAGTAGTATCGGACCGACTCCCTCCTACGAGCAGTACTTC. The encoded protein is CASSIGPTPSYEQYF.

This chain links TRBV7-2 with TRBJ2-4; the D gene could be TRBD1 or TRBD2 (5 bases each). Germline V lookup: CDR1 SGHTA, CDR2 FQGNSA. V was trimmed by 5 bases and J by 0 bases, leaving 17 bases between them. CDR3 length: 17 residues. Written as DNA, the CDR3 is TGTGCCAGCAGCAACACCGGGGCCAGACTAGCCAAAAACATTCAGTACTTC. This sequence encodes CASSNTGARLAKNIQYF. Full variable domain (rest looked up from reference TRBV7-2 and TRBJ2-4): GAGVSQSPSNKVTEKGKDVELRCDPISGHTALYWYRQSLGQGLEFLIYFQGNSAPDKSGLPSDRFSAERTGGSVSTLTIQRTQQEDSAVYLCASSNTGARLAKNIQYFGAGTRLSVL.

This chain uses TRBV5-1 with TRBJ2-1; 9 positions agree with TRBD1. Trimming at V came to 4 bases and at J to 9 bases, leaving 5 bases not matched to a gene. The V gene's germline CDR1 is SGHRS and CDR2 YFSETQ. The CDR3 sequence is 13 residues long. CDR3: CASSRDRVGEQFF. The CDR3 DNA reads TGCGCCAGCAGCCGGGACAGGGTTGGTGAGCAGTTCTTC.

The CDR3 region has the DNA TGCGCCAGCTCCCCCGGCGGGGAGGGTGCAGATACGCAGTATTTT. Protein product: CASSPGGEGADTQYF. The chain links TRBV5-1 to TRBJ2-3; 7 bases agree with TRBD2. Trimming cost V 7 bases and J 4 bases; bases outside gene matches: 12. There are 15 residues in the CDR3. Germline-derived CDR1 and CDR2 are SGHRS and YFSETQ.

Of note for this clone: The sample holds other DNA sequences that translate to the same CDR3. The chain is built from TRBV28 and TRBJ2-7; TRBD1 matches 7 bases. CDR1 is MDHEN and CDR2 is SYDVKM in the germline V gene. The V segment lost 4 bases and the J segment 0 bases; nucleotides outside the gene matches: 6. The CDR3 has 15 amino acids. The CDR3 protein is CASSSPGTASYEQYF. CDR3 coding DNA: TGTGCCAGCAGTTCCCCCGGGACAGCCTCCTACGAGCAGTACTTC.

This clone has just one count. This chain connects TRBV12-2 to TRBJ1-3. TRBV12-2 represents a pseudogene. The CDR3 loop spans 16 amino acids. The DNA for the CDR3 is TGTGCAAGTCGCTCCCCCCCGGGGAGGGGCTGGGACACCATATATTTT. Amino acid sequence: CASRSPPGRGWDTIYF.